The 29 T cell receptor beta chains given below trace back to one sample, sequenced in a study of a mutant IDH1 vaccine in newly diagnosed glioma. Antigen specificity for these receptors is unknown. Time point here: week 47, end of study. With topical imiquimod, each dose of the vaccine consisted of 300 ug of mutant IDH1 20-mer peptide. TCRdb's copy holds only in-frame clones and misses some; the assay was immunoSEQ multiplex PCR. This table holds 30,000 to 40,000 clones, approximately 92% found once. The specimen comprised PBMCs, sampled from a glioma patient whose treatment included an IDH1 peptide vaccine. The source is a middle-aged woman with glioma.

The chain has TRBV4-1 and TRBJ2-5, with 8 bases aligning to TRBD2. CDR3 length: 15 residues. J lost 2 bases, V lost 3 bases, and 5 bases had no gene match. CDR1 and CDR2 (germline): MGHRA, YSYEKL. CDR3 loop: CASSQSSGLQETQYF. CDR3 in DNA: TGCGCCAGCAGCCAGTCTAGCGGGTTACAAGAGACCCAGTACTTC.

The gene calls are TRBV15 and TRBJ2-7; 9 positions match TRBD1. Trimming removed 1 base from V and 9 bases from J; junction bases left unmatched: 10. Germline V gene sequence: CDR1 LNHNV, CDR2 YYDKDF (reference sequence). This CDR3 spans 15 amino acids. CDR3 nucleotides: TGTGCCACCAGCAGAGCTGGGACAGGGACAGTCGGGCAGTACTTC. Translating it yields CATSRAGTGTVGQYF. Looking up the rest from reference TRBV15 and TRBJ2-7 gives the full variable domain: DAMVIQNPRYQVTQFGKPVTLSCSQTLNHNVMYWYQQKSSQAPKLLFHYYDKDFNNEADTPDNFQSRRPNTSFCFLDIRSPGLGDTAMYLCATSRAGTGTVGQYFGPGTRLTVT.

The CDR3 sequence: CASEREITDTQYF. The CDR3 DNA follows: TGTGCCAGCGAGCGGGAAATCACAGATACGCAGTATTTT. The rearrangement links TRBV2 to TRBJ2-3; 7 bases are shared with TRBD2. The CDR3 has 13 residues. V shed 8 bases and J 2 bases; nucleotides not matched to a gene: 4. Germline assignment: CDR1 SNHLY and CDR2 FYNNEI. The whole variable domain, remainder taken from reference TRBV2 and TRBJ2-3, is EPEVTQTPSHQVTQMGQEVILRCVPISNHLYFYWYRQILGQKVEFLVSFYNNEISEKSEIFDDQFSVERPDGSNFTLKIRSTKLEDSAMYFCASEREITDTQYFGPGTRLTVL.

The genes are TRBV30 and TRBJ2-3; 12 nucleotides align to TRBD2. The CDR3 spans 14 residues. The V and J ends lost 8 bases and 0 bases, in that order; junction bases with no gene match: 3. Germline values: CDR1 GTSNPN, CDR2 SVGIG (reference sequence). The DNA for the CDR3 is TGTGCCGGGGGGACTAGCGGGAGCACAGATACGCAGTATTTT. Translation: CAGGTSGSTDTQYF.

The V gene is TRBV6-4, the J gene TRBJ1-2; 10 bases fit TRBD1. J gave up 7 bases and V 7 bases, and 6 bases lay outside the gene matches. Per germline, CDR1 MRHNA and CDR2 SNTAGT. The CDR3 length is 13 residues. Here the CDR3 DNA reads TGTGCCAGCATCTACGGGACAGGGGCTGGCTACACCTTC. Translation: CASIYGTGAGYTF.

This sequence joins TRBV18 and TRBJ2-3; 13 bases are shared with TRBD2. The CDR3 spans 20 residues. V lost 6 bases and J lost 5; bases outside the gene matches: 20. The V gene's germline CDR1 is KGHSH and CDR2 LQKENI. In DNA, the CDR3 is TGTGCCAGCTCGACTAAGCCGGGACTAGCGGGGAGGCGCCCGGGAGATACGCAGTATTTT. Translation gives CASSTKPGLAGRRPGDTQYF.

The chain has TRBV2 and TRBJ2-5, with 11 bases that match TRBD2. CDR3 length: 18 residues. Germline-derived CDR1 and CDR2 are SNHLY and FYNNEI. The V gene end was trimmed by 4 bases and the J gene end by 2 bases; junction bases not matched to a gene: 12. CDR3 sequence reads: CASSAAGLAGGKQETQYF. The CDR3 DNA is TGTGCCAGCAGTGCGGCTGGCCTAGCGGGAGGCAAACAAGAGACCCAGTACTTC.

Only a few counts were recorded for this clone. CDR3 DNA: TGTGCCATCAGTGAAAGGGGTCCCTATTTGCAGGAACTGTTTTTT. Translated: CAISERGPYLQELFF. The V and J genes are TRBV10-3 and TRBJ1-4, with D tentatively TRBD1 (5 bases). Germline V lookup: CDR1 ENHRY, CDR2 SYGVKD. V was pared by 3 bases and J by 12 bases, with 20 bases between. The CDR3 spans 15 residues.

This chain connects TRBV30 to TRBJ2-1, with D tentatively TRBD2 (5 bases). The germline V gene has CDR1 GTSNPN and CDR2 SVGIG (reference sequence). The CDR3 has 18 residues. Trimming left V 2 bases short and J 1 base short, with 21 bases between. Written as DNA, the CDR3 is TGTGCCTGGAGTCACTACCAGGACGGGGAGTGGTCCTACAATGAGCAGTTCTTC. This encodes CAWSHYQDGEWSYNEQFF.

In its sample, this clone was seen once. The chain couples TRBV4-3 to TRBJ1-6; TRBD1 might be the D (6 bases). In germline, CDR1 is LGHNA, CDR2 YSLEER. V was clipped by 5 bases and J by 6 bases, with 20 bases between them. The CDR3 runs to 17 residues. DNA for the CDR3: TGCGCCAGCAGCTCACTACCACAGGGCCTGGGTAATTCACCCCTCCACTTT. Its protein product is CASSSLPQGLGNSPLHF.

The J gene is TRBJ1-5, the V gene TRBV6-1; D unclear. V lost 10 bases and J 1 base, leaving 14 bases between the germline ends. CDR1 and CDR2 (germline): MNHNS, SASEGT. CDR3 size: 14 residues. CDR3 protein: CATRTFSSNQPQHF. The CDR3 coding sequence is TGTGCCACTAGGACCTTCTCGAGCAATCAGCCCCAGCATTTT.

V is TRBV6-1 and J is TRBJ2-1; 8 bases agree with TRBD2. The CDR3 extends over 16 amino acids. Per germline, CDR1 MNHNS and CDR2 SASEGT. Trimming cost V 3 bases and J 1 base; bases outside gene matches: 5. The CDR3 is CASSELIAGSYNEQFF. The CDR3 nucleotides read TGTGCCAGCAGTGAGTTGATAGCGGGGTCCTACAATGAGCAGTTCTTC.

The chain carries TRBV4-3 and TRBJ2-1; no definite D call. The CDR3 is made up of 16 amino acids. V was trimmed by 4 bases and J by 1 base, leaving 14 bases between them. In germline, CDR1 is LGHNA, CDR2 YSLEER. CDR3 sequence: CASSLLGIASYNEQFF. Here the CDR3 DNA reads TGCGCCAGCAGCCTCCTGGGGATCGCATCCTACAATGAGCAGTTCTTC.

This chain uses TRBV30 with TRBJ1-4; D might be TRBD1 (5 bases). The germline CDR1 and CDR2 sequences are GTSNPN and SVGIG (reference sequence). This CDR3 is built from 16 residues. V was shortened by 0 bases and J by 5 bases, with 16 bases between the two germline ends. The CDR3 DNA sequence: TGTGCCTGGAGTGTACCGGGGGGACCCGGGAATGAAAAACTGTTTTTT. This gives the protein CAWSVPGGPGNEKLFF.

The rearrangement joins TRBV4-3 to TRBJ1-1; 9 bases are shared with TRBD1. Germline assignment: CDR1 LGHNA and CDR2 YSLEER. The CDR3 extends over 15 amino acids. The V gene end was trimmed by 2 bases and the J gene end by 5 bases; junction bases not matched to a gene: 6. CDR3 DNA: TGCGCCAGCAGCCAACTACAGGGGGCTGGGACTGAAGCTTTCTTT. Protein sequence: CASSQLQGAGTEAFF.

The DNA for the CDR3 is TGTGCCATCAGTGATCGGGACAGGGGTGGGGAAAAACTGTTTTTT. This encodes CAISDRDRGGEKLFF. V gene TRBV10-3 combines with J gene TRBJ1-4; 10 bases map to TRBD1. Trimming removed 3 bases from V and 8 bases from J; junction bases left unmatched: 6. From germline, CDR1 is ENHRY and CDR2 SYGVKD. CDR3 length: 15 residues.

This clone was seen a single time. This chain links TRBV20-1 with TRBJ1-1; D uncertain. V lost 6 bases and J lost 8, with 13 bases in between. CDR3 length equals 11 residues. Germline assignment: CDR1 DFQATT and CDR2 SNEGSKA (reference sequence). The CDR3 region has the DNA TGCAGTGCCCTCGGAGGGAGGGAAGCTTTCTTT. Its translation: CSALGGREAFF.

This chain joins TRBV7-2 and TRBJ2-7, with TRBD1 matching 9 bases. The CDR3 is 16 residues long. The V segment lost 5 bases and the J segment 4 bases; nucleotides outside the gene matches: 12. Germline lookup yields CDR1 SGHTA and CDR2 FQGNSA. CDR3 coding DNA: TGTGCCAGCAGCCATCCCACCCTGGACAGGGGTTACGAGCAGTACTTC. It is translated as CASSHPTLDRGYEQYF.

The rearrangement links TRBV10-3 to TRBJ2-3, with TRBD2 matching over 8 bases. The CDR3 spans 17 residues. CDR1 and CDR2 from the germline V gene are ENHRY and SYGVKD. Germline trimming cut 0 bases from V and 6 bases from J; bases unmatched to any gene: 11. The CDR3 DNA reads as TGTGCCATCAGTGAGTCCCGGGCGGGGGGCCCCAGGGATACGCAGTATTTT. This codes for CAISESRAGGPRDTQYF.

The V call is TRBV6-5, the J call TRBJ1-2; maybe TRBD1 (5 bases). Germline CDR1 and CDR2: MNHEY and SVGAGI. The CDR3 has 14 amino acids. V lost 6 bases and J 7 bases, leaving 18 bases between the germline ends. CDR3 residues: CASRESGVLFGYTF. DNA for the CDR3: TGTGCCAGCAGGGAATCGGGGGTACTATTTGGCTACACCTTC.

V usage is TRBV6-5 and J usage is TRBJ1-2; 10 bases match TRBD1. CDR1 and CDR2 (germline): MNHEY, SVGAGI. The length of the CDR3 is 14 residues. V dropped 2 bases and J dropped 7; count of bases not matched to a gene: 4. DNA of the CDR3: TGTGCCAGCAGTTACACCGGGACAGGGGTTGGCTACACCTTC. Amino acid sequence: CASSYTGTGVGYTF.

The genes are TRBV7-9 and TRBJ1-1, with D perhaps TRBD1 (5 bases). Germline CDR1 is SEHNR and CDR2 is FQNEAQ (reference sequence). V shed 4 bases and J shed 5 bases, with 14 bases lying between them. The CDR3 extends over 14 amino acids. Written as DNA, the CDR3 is TGTGCCAGCAGCTCCCAGGGAGAGGGGACTGAAGCTTTCTTT. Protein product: CASSSQGEGTEAFF.

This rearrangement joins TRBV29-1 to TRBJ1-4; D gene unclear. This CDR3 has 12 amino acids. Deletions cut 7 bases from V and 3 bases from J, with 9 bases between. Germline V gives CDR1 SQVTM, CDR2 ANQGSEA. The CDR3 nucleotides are TGCAGCGCTTCGAGGCCTAATGAAAAACTGTTTTTT. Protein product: CSASRPNEKLFF.

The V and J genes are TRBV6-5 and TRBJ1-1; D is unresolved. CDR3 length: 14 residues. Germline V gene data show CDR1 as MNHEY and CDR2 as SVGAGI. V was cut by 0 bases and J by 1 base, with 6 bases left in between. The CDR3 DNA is TGTGCCAGCAGTTACTCTAGCACGAACACTGAAGCTTTCTTT. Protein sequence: CASSYSSTNTEAFF.

In DNA form, the CDR3 reads TGCAGCGCCGGGGCTGGGTACAATGAGCAGTTCTTC. Its protein is CSAGAGYNEQFF. The rearrangement links TRBV29-1 to TRBJ2-1, with D perhaps being TRBD1 or TRBD2 (5 bases each). Germline values: CDR1 SQVTM, CDR2 ANQGSEA. The CDR3 is 12 residues long. The V and J ends lost 7 bases and 4 bases respectively, with 11 bases between them.

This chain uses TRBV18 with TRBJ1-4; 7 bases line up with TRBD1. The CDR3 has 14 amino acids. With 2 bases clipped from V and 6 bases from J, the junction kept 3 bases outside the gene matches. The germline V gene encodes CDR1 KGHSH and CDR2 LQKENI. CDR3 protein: CASSPSQGDEKLFF. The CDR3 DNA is TGTGCCAGCTCACCATCCCAGGGGGATGAAAAACTGTTTTTT.

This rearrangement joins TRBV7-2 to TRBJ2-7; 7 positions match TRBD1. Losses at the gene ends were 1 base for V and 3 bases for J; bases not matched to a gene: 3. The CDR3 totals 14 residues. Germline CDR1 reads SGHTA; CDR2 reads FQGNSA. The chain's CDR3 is CASSLGQGFYEQYF. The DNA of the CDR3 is TGTGCCAGCAGCTTAGGACAGGGTTTCTACGAGCAGTACTTC.

The DNA for the CDR3 is TGTGCCAGCAGCTCCGGACAGGGGTGGAATGAGCAGTTCTTC. This codes for CASSSGQGWNEQFF. The chain couples TRBV5-6 to TRBJ2-1, with 9 bases aligning to TRBD1. This CDR3 is built from 14 residues. V lost 3 bases, J lost 7 bases, and 5 bases stayed unmatched. Germline V gene data show CDR1 as SGHDT and CDR2 as YYEEEE. Using reference TRBV5-6 and TRBJ2-1 for the parts outside the CDR3, the full variable domain is DAGVTQSPTHLIKTRGQQVTLRCSPKSGHDTVSWYQQALGQGPQFIFQYYEEEERQRGNFPDRFSGHQFPNYSSELNVNALLLGDSALYLCASSSGQGWNEQFFGPGTRLTVL.

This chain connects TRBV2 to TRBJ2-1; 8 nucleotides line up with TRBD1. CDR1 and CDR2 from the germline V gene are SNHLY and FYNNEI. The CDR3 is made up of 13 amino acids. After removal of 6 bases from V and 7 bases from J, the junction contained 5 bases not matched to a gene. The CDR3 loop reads CASSGQGRNEQFF. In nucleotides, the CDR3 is TGTGCCAGCAGCGGACAGGGTCGAAATGAGCAGTTCTTC.